This TCR beta chain was recovered during a study of vaccination effects on CD4 cells after COVID-19. Study-wide points: Early timepoints after infection were absent, and convalescent patients were few in the study.

Produced via immunoSEQ multiplex PCR; TCRdb's table is partial and in-frame only. The profile shows roughly 70,000 clones, around four fifths of them singletons. Antigen-specific CD4+ T cells were expanded with viral peptide pools in the ViraFEST assay before sequencing. CD4+ T cell isolation took place after approximately 11 days of culture. Each person got two doses of an mRNA SARS-CoV-2 vaccine, BNT162b2 or mRNA-1273. Nucleocapsid antibody tests were negative, and the vaccine recipients had no prior SARS-CoV-2 infection. Supplemented with around 11 IU/ml IL-2 and approximately 10 ug/ml peptides, more than 1.5 million PBMC per well were kept in culture. Days 3 and 7 were when half the medium was replaced with IL-2 medium. As regards this clone: Its matching antigen is unknown.

The clonotype comes from a human donor who received a COVID-19 vaccine. Material: CD4+ T cells from PBMCs cultured with HCoV-OC43 spike peptides, obtained after COVID-19 vaccination. The subset denotes: HCoV-OC43 spike overlapping peptide pool stimulation.

Here the CDR3 reads CASSQDGQGATDTQYF. CDR3 DNA: TGCGCCAGCAGCCAAGATGGACAGGGGGCAACCGATACGCAGTATTTT. The chain couples TRBV4-1 to TRBJ2-3; TRBD1 aligns across 11 bases. Trimming at V came to 0 bases and at J to 6 bases, leaving 5 bases not matched to a gene. The CDR3 totals 16 residues. Germline values: CDR1 MGHRA, CDR2 YSYEKL.